The 26 T cell receptor beta chains given below trace back to one sample, sequenced in a study of blood T cell repertoires in COVID-19. The repertoire was sequenced with immunoSEQ multiplex PCR; TCRdb's copy has only in-frame clones and lacks some. Of approximately 300,000 clones listed, around nine tenths are singletons. The sample was peripheral blood. Every receptor here comes from a woman aged 25 to 39 with COVID-19, enrolled during active disease.

The CDR3 spells CASSLDGGVVTEAFF. CDR3 nucleotide sequence: TGTGCCAGCAGCTTAGATGGAGGGGTAGTCACTGAAGCTTTCTTT. The chain has TRBV7-2 and TRBJ1-1; TRBD1 is a possible D gene (5 bases). CDR1 SGHTA and CDR2 FQGNSA come from the germline V gene. This CDR3 has 15 amino acids. Trimming left V 1 base short and J 4 bases short, with 13 bases between.

This CDR3 is CASSSWTGINSPLHF. DNA of the CDR3: TGTGCCAGCAGTTCCTGGACAGGAATTAATTCACCCCTCCACTTT. J is TRBJ1-6 and V is TRBV28; TRBD1 matches at 7 bases. The CDR3 has 15 residues. CDR1 MDHEN and CDR2 SYDVKM come from the germline V gene. Unmatched junction bases numbered 6, after V lost 4 bases and J lost 6 bases.

The chain carries TRBV7-9 and TRBJ2-3; D might be TRBD2 (5 bases). The length of the CDR3 is 14 residues. V gave up 3 bases and J gave up 2 bases, with 9 bases separating them. CDR1 and CDR2 from the germline V gene are SEHNR and FQNEAQ (reference sequence). CDR3 in DNA: TGTGCCAGCAGCTTGGAGCGGTCCACAGATACGCAGTATTTT. Protein product: CASSLERSTDTQYF. The full variable domain, in which reference TRBV7-9 and TRBJ2-3 provide the parts outside the CDR3, is DTGVSQNPRHKITKRGQNVTFRCDPISEHNRLYWYRQTLGQGPEFLTYFQNEAQLEKSRLLSDRFSAERPKGSFSTLEIQRTEQGDSAMYLCASSLERSTDTQYFGPGTRLTVL.

This clone was found once. CDR3 in amino acids: CASSLTENLRYEQYF. The DNA of the CDR3 is TGTGCCAGCAGTTTGACGGAAAACCTGAGGTACGAGCAGTACTTC. This chain joins TRBV28 and TRBJ2-7, with D uncertain. Germline loops: CDR1 MDHEN, CDR2 SYDVKM. The length of the CDR3 is 15 residues. V was trimmed by 3 bases and J by 4 bases, leaving 16 bases between them.

The chain links TRBV7-2 to TRBJ2-7; 11 bases fit TRBD2. CDR3 length: 15 amino acids. Germline V gives CDR1 SGHTA, CDR2 FQGNSA. V lost 1 base to trimming and J lost 6 bases; unmatched junction nucleotides: 5. The CDR3 DNA follows: TGTGCCAGCAGCTTAGACCTAGCGGGAGGTCGCGAGCAGTACTTC. It yields the protein CASSLDLAGGREQYF.

The genes are TRBV11-2 and TRBJ1-1, with unresolved D. V was cut by 2 bases and J by 5 bases, with 12 bases left in between. There are 14 residues in the CDR3. CDR1 and CDR2 from the germline V gene are SGHAT and FQNNGV. The CDR3 region has the DNA TGTGCCAGCAGCTTATATCCGGGGTGGACTGAAGCTTTCTTT. Translated: CASSLYPGWTEAFF.

The sample holds one count of this clone. V is TRBV24-1 and J is TRBJ2-3; 8 nucleotides match TRBD1. The CDR3 consists of 14 residues. Losses at the gene ends were 6 bases for V and 4 bases for J; bases not matched to a gene: 5. Germline assignment: CDR1 KGHDR and CDR2 SFDVKD. In DNA, the CDR3 is TGTGCCACCAGTCAACAGGGGGACGCAGATACGCAGTATTTT. This sequence encodes CATSQQGDADTQYF.

V gene TRBV2 combines with J gene TRBJ1-1, with a weak D call TRBD1 (5 bases). CDR1 and CDR2 (germline): SNHLY, FYNNEI. The CDR3 is 14 amino acids. V dropped 6 bases and J dropped 1 base, with 12 bases sitting between them. CDR3 loop: CASSPRGQNTEAFF. CDR3 nucleotide sequence: TGTGCCAGCAGCCCCAGAGGACAGAACACTGAAGCTTTCTTT.

The CDR3 DNA is TGTGCCAGCAGCTTTGGCCCTAGCGGAGGTTCACCCTACGAGCAGTACTTC. Protein product: CASSFGPSGGSPYEQYF. The chain combines TRBV5-6 with TRBJ2-7; 7 bases map to TRBD2. V lost 2 bases, J lost 2 bases, and 13 bases stayed unmatched. Germline V gives CDR1 SGHDT, CDR2 YYEEEE. This CDR3 is 17 amino acids long.

The rearrangement joins TRBV28 to TRBJ1-6, with 9 bases lining up with TRBD1. Germline V lookup: CDR1 MDHEN, CDR2 SYDVKM. This CDR3 has 13 amino acids. Trimming cost V 11 bases and J 7 bases; bases outside gene matches: 6. The CDR3 loop reads CAGTGTGNSPLHF. The DNA of the CDR3 is TGTGCCGGGACCGGGACAGGGAATTCACCCCTCCACTTT.

The chain combines TRBV27 with TRBJ2-1, with 12 bases aligning to TRBD2. The CDR3 has 15 residues. With 2 bases clipped from V and 9 bases from J, the junction kept 5 bases outside the gene matches. In germline, CDR1 is MNHEY, CDR2 SMNVEV (reference sequence). The CDR3 spells CASSLLLAGGSEQFF. CDR3 sequence (DNA): TGTGCCAGCAGTTTACTACTAGCGGGAGGCAGTGAGCAGTTCTTC.

This chain uses TRBV28 with TRBJ2-5; 10 bases are shared with TRBD1. With V trimmed by 3 bases and J by 2 bases, 6 bases remained unmatched. Germline assignment: CDR1 MDHEN and CDR2 SYDVKM. The CDR3 runs to 16 residues. The CDR3 DNA reads as TGTGCCAGCAGTTTTATGGGACAGGGGAGGCAAGAGACCCAGTACTTC. This sequence encodes CASSFMGQGRQETQYF.

As for this clone: The sample has other DNA sequences that encode this CDR3 too. The chain couples TRBV20-1 to TRBJ1-1; TRBD1 might be the D (6 bases). This CDR3 spans 11 amino acids. V shed 5 bases and J shed 5 bases, with 9 bases lying between them. Looked up from germline, CDR1 is DFQATT and CDR2 is SNEGSKA (reference sequence). The CDR3 reads CSAPRGTEAFF. CDR3 coding DNA: TGCAGTGCTCCTAGGGGGACTGAAGCTTTCTTT.

This clone was found a few times. The chain uses TRBV3-1 (or the pseudogene TRBV3-2) and TRBJ1-1; maybe TRBD1 (5 bases). Trimming took off 4 bases at V and 3 bases at J, with 15 bases between the two ends. This CDR3 has 15 residues. CDR1 and CDR2 from the germline V gene are LGHDT and YNNKEL (reference sequence). The CDR3 region is CASSRFRVLDTEAFF. Here the CDR3 DNA reads TGTGCCAGCAGCCGCTTCAGGGTACTGGACACTGAAGCTTTCTTT.

This chain uses TRBV5-4 with TRBJ2-7; D is perhaps TRBD1 (6 bases). The CDR3 consists of 12 residues. Germline V gene lookup returns CDR1 SGHNT and CDR2 YYREEE (reference sequence). The V gene lost 3 bases and the J gene lost 2 bases, with 6 bases spanning the gap. CDR3 region: CASSWGPYEQYF. The DNA of the CDR3 is TGTGCCAGCAGCTGGGGGCCCTACGAGCAGTACTTC.

The rearrangement links TRBV25-1 to TRBJ1-1; TRBD1 is a possible D gene (6 bases). The V end was cut by 6 bases, the J end by 4 bases, with 12 bases between. Germline CDR1 reads MGHDK; CDR2 reads SYGVNS. The CDR3 sequence is 13 residues long. CDR3 region: CASRSRTATEAFF. The CDR3 nucleotides read TGTGCCAGCAGATCCAGGACAGCCACTGAAGCTTTCTTT.

The rearrangement links TRBV6-5 to TRBJ1-2; maybe TRBD1 (5 bases). With 3 bases removed from V and 5 bases from J, the gap between germline ends came to 7 bases. The CDR3 is made up of 12 amino acids. Germline values: CDR1 MNHEY, CDR2 SVGAGI. The CDR3 is CASSYKGYGYTF. The CDR3 coding sequence is TGTGCCAGCAGTTATAAGGGGTATGGCTACACCTTC.

The gene calls are TRBV11-2 and TRBJ2-4; TRBD2 aligns across 7 bases. Germline values: CDR1 SGHAT, CDR2 FQNNGV. This CDR3 has 16 amino acids. With V trimmed by 4 bases and J by 5 bases, 11 bases remained unmatched. The CDR3 DNA reads TGTGCCAGCAGCTCTAATCCGGGTCTAGCGGAAAACATTCAGTACTTC. Protein sequence: CASSSNPGLAENIQYF.

The chain carries TRBV24-1 and TRBJ1-3, with a possible D match to TRBD1 (5 bases). V was clipped by 3 bases and J by 4 bases, with 12 bases between them. The CDR3 has 15 residues. Germline V lookup: CDR1 KGHDR, CDR2 SFDVKD. Here the CDR3 DNA reads TGTGCCACCAGTGATCCGCGGGACTCGGGAAACACCATATATTTT. Translated: CATSDPRDSGNTIYF.

V gene TRBV3-1 (or the pseudogene TRBV3-2) combines with J gene TRBJ2-1; 15 positions match TRBD2. The CDR3 sequence is 16 residues long. Germline loops: CDR1 LGHDT, CDR2 YNNKEL (reference sequence). The V segment lost 4 bases and the J segment 6 bases; nucleotides outside the gene matches: 4. The CDR3 here is CASSRWTSGRGNEQFF. CDR3 nucleotide sequence: TGTGCCAGCAGCCGGTGGACTAGCGGGAGGGGCAATGAGCAGTTCTTC.

The chain uses TRBV2 and TRBJ2-7; 10 nucleotides agree with TRBD2. Germline lookup yields CDR1 SNHLY and CDR2 FYNNEI. The CDR3 loop spans 15 amino acids. J was trimmed by 5 bases and V by 6 bases; bases with no gene match: 10. The CDR3 bases are TGTGCCAGCAGGCCGCCTAGCGGGAGATCCGACGAGCAGTACTTC. Translated: CASRPPSGRSDEQYF.

V gene TRBV2 combines with J gene TRBJ1-2; D remains unclear. The CDR3 loop spans 11 amino acids. The germline V gene encodes CDR1 SNHLY and CDR2 FYNNEI. The germline V and J ends were trimmed by 6 bases and 8 bases, with 10 bases remaining between them. The CDR3 DNA sequence: TGTGCCAGCAGGTTGGGAGAGGGCTACACCTTC. Translating gives CASRLGEGYTF.

The genes are TRBV5-1 and TRBJ1-1; a possible D gene is TRBD1 (6 bases). Trimming removed 0 bases at V and 5 bases at J, with 14 bases between. The germline V gene encodes CDR1 SGHRS and CDR2 YFSETQ. The CDR3 runs 15 residues. CDR3 residues: CASSLVAGVGTEAFF. CDR3 nucleotide sequence: TGCGCCAGCAGCTTGGTGGCAGGGGTTGGGACTGAAGCTTTCTTT.

V gene TRBV9 combines with J gene TRBJ2-5, with D possibly TRBD2 on 5 matching bases. Germline V CDR1 and CDR2: SGDLS, YYNGEE. This CDR3 is built from 14 residues. V gave up 3 bases and J gave up 2 bases, with 11 bases separating them. The CDR3 here is CASSAGNVQETQYF. Here the CDR3 DNA reads TGTGCCAGCAGCGCGGGGAACGTGCAAGAGACCCAGTACTTC.

This clone has only one observation. The V gene is TRBV7-9, the J gene TRBJ2-5; possibly TRBD2 for D (5 bases). V was cut by 5 bases and J by 9 bases, with 16 bases left in between. Germline V gene data show CDR1 as SEHNR and CDR2 as FQNEAQ (reference sequence). The CDR3 is 13 amino acids. The CDR3 nucleotides read TGTGCCAGCAGCGGTTGGAGGAGTGCGGCCCAGTACTTC. Translated, it gives CASSGWRSAAQYF.

The chain is built from TRBV30 and TRBJ1-6; D might be TRBD1 (5 bases). The germline gives CDR1 GTSNPN, CDR2 SVGIG (reference sequence). CDR3 length: 17 amino acids. V was clipped by 2 bases and J by 1 base, with 15 bases between them. CDR3 nucleotides: TGTGCCTGGAGTCCAGCAGGGTCCTGGTCCTATAATTCACCCCTCCACTTT. Its protein is CAWSPAGSWSYNSPLHF.